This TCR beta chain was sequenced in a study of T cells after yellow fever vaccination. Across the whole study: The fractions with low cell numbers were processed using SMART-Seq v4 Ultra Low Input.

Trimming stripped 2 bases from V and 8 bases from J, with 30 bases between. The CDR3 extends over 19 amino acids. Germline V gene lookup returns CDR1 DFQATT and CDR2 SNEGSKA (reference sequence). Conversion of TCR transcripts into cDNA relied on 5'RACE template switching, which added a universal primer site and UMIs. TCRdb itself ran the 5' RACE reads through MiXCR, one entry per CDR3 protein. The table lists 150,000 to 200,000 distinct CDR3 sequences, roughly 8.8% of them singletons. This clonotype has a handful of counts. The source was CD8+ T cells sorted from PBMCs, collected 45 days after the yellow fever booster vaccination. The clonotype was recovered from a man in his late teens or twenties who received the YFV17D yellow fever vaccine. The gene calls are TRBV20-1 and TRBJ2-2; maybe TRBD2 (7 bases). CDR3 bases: TGCAGTGCTAGACCTAGGGGGACCCCCGGGAGGACCTGGAAGGGGGAGCTGTTTTTT. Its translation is CSARPRGTPGRTWKGELFF.